A selection of T cell receptor beta chains follows, all from one sample in a study of beta chain features in type 1 diabetes. The method was immunoSEQ multiplex PCR; TCRdb's version includes in-frame clones alone and lacks a portion of them. The table lists approximately 340,000 clones, about 16% of them singletons, with roughly 0.019% in the top ten. Material for sequencing was naive CD4+ T cells from blood. These receptors were obtained from a woman between 18 and 29 years old in good health. Both conserved end residues are trimmed from each CDR3.

>TRBV5-4|12|TRBJ2-7
ASSWTSGTYEQY
>TRBV19|13|TRBJ2-7
ASSPPGQGASEQY
>TRBV5-4|11|TRBJ2-7
ASSPGGDYEQY
>TRBV19|11|TRBJ2-7
ATRLAGRYEQY
>TRBV10-3|13|TRBJ2-1
AISEVAGGTNEQF
>TRBV11-2|11|TRBJ1-5
ASSLGANQPQH
>TRBV2|11|TRBJ2-7
ASDWQGRVEQY
>TRBV28|16|TRBJ2-6
ASSLGFRGRPGANVLT
>TRBV13|12|TRBJ1-1
ASSLRQGITEAF
>TRBV23-1|15|TRBJ1-5
ASSQSRGQLSNQPQH
>TRBV28|13|TRBJ2-7
ASNRGVAGVYEQY
>TRBV4-1|14|TRBJ2-7
ASSHIGRGISYEQY
>TRBV14|15|TRBJ2-1
ASSQANSVSTYNEQF
>TRBV28|13|TRBJ2-5
ASSLDRAGWETQY
>TRBV6-5|13|TRBJ1-5
ASSARGGRNQPQH
>TRBV29-1|11|TRBJ1-2
SVEPPGQGMCT
>TRBV4-1|14|TRBJ1-1
ASSQGGQGSSTEAF